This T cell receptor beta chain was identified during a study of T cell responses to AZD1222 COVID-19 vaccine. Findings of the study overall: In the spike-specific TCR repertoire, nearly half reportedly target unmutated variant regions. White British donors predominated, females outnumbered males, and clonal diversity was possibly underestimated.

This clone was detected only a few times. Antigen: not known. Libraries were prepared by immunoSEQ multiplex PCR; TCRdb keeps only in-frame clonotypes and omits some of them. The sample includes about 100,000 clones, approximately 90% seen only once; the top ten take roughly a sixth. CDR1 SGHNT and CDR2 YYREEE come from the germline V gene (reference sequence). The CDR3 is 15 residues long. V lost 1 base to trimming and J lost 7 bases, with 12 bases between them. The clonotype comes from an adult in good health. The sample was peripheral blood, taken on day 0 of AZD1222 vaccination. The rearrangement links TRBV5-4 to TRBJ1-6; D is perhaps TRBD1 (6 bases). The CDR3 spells CASSLRQVANSPLHF. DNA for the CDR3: TGTGCCAGCAGCTTGCGACAGGTTGCGAATTCACCCCTCCACTTT. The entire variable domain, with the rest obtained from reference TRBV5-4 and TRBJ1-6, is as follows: ETGVTQSPTHLIKTRGQQVTLRCSSQSGHNTVSWYQQALGQGPQFIFQYYREEENGRGNFPPRFSGLQFPNYSSELNVNALELDDSALYLCASSLRQVANSPLHFGNGTRLTVT.